The 28 T cell receptor beta chains listed next were all sequenced from one sample in a study of cytomegalovirus exposure and HLA in healthy donors. TCRdb keeps only in-frame clones here, not all; method: immunoSEQ multiplex PCR. Of roughly 200,000 clones in the sample, 80% to 90% were seen once. Sequencing used PBMCs. Source of these receptors: a woman in her twenties or thirties in good health and CMV-seronegative.

V and J are TRBV25-1 and TRBJ2-7; 8 bases map to TRBD2. J lost 2 bases, V lost 10 bases, and 7 bases had no gene match. The germline CDR1 and CDR2 sequences are MGHDK and SYGVNS. The CDR3 has 13 amino acids. CDR3 nucleotides: TGTGCCACCGGGCGGGAGGCCCCCTACGAGCAGTACTTC. Amino acid sequence: CATGREAPYEQYF.

The sample holds a few counts of this clone. V is TRBV19 and J is TRBJ1-1, with TRBD1 as a possible D gene (5 bases). Germline assignment: CDR1 LNHDA and CDR2 SQIVND (reference sequence). V lost 2 bases and J 0 bases, leaving 7 bases between the germline ends. CDR3 length: 14 amino acids. The CDR3 DNA is TGTGCCAGTAGTATATCAGGGATGAACACTGAAGCTTTCTTT. Encoded protein: CASSISGMNTEAFF.

The chain carries TRBV5-1 and TRBJ2-7; TRBD1 is a possible D gene (6 bases). From germline, CDR1 is SGHRS and CDR2 YFSETQ. The CDR3 has 14 amino acids. V lost 4 bases, J lost 1 base, and 12 bases lay in between. CDR3 sequence reads: CASSPGQQSYEQYF. The DNA of the CDR3 is TGCGCCAGCAGCCCCGGACAGCAATCCTACGAGCAGTACTTC.

V is TRBV29-1 and J is TRBJ2-6; 7 nucleotides align to TRBD1. Germline assignment: CDR1 SQVTM and CDR2 ANQGSEA. The CDR3 loop spans 17 amino acids. V was clipped by 7 bases and J by 0 bases; unmatched bases: 12. The CDR3 bases are TGCAGCGCGTGGGGAAGGACAGGTACCTCTGGGGCCAACGTCCTGACTTTC. Its translation is CSAWGRTGTSGANVLTF.

This clone has just one count. The chain employs TRBV14 and TRBJ1-1, with D possibly matching TRBD1 (5 bases). V was cut by 4 bases and J by 7 bases, with 13 bases left in between. This CDR3 spans 13 amino acids. Germline CDR1 is SGHDN and CDR2 is FVKESK. The CDR3 protein is CASSPGGGVEAFF. DNA of the CDR3: TGTGCCAGCAGCCCTGGGGGGGGAGTTGAAGCTTTCTTT. The full variable domain, completed using reference TRBV14 and TRBJ1-1, is EAGVTQFPSHSVIEKGQTVTLRCDPISGHDNLYWYRRVMGKEIKFLLHFVKESKQDESGMPNNRFLAERTGGTYSTLKVQPAELEDSGVYFCASSPGGGVEAFFGQGTRLTVV.

The genes are TRBV10-3 and TRBJ2-1, with D tentatively TRBD2 (5 bases). The germline V gene has CDR1 ENHRY and CDR2 SYGVKD. V shed 4 bases and J shed 7 bases, with 20 bases lying between them. The CDR3 spans 16 residues. The DNA of the CDR3 is TGTGCCATCAGTGGCCTCCTAGCTGGCGTAGATAATGAGCAGTTCTTC. Translating gives CAISGLLAGVDNEQFF.

CDR3 DNA sequence: TGTGCCTGGAAGCGAGCAGCTAACTATGGCTACACCTTC. This gives the protein CAWKRAANYGYTF. The chain combines TRBV30 with TRBJ1-2, with D unresolved. Germline assignment: CDR1 GTSNPN and CDR2 SVGIG (reference sequence). Trimming stripped 4 bases from V and 0 bases from J, with 9 bases between. The CDR3 spans 13 residues.

The chain couples TRBV19 to TRBJ1-1; 7 bases match TRBD1. With 3 bases clipped from V and 4 bases from J, the junction kept 17 bases outside the gene matches. CDR1 and CDR2 (germline): LNHDA, SQIVND (reference sequence). The CDR3 sequence is 18 residues long. In DNA form, the CDR3 reads TGTGCCAGTAGTATTAGGGCGACAGGGCCCGTTAGGGGCACTGAAGCTTTCTTT. Protein: CASSIRATGPVRGTEAFF.

This clone was recorded once. The genes are TRBV18 and TRBJ1-6; 9 bases are shared with TRBD1. CDR1 and CDR2 (germline): KGHSH, LQKENI. This CDR3 contains 15 residues. V was pared by 6 bases and J by 10 bases, with 10 bases of the junction left unmatched. This CDR3 is CASSPLGQGGSPLHF. The CDR3, as DNA: TGTGCCAGCTCTCCCCTGGGACAGGGCGGGTCACCCCTCCACTTT.

This chain connects TRBV11-2 to TRBJ2-5; TRBD2 matches 12 bases. The CDR3 consists of 16 residues. Germline V CDR1 and CDR2: SGHAT, FQNNGV. Trimming cost V 5 bases and J 6 bases; bases outside gene matches: 10. The CDR3: CASSSQLAGGSKTQYF. The CDR3 region has the DNA TGTGCCAGCAGCAGCCAACTAGCGGGGGGCTCAAAGACCCAGTACTTC.

The chain is built from TRBV15 and TRBJ2-5; 7 bases align to TRBD2. CDR1 LNHNV and CDR2 YYDKDF come from the germline V gene (reference sequence). There are 13 residues in the CDR3. The ends lost 6 bases at V and 4 bases at J; junction bases unmatched: 5. For the CDR3, the DNA is TGTGCCACCAGTCAGGGAGGGGTAGAGACCCAGTACTTC. This gives the protein CATSQGGVETQYF. The complete variable domain, with remaining parts taken from reference TRBV15 and TRBJ2-5, reads DAMVIQNPRYQVTQFGKPVTLSCSQTLNHNVMYWYQQKSSQAPKLLFHYYDKDFNNEADTPDNFQSRRPNTSFCFLDIRSPGLGDTAMYLCATSQGGVETQYFGPGTRLLVL.

The sample holds one count of this clone. The V gene is TRBV25-1, the J gene TRBJ2-6; D is perhaps TRBD1 (6 bases). CDR3 length: 17 residues. The V gene's germline CDR1 is MGHDK and CDR2 SYGVNS. Trimming took off 3 bases at V and 0 bases at J, with 12 bases between the two ends. The CDR3 region is CASSDRDTDSGANVLTF. CDR3 nucleotides: TGTGCCAGCAGTGACCGGGACACGGACTCTGGGGCCAACGTCCTGACTTTC.

This clone was seen once. The chain employs TRBV9 and TRBJ2-7; a possible D gene is TRBD1 (6 bases). The CDR3 loop spans 15 amino acids. Germline V gene lookup returns CDR1 SGDLS and CDR2 YYNGEE. V was clipped by 3 bases and J by 0 bases, with 13 bases between them. Here the CDR3 DNA reads TGTGCCAGCAGCGAACAGGGACCAAGCTCCTACGAGCAGTACTTC. It yields the protein CASSEQGPSSYEQYF.

This rearrangement joins TRBV28 to TRBJ1-1; the D is unclear. Trimming took 8 bases from V and 4 from J, leaving 17 bases between them. The CDR3 contains 14 residues. Germline CDR1 reads MDHEN; CDR2 reads SYDVKM. The CDR3 region has the DNA TGTGCCAGCTTACCAATACTCCCGAGCACTGAAGCTTTCTTT. It yields the protein CASLPILPSTEAFF.

The V and J genes are TRBV9 and TRBJ2-7, with 7 nucleotides matching TRBD2. The germline CDR1 and CDR2 sequences are SGDLS and YYNGEE. V shed 0 bases, J shed 0 bases, and the junction held 3 bases outside the gene matches. The CDR3 runs 15 residues. As DNA, the CDR3 is TGTGCCAGCAGCGTAGACGGGGGGTCCTCCTACGAGCAGTACTTC. It encodes CASSVDGGSSYEQYF. The full variable domain, with the rest looked up from reference TRBV9 and TRBJ2-7, is DSGVTQTPKHLITATGQRVTLRCSPRSGDLSVYWYQQSLDQGLQFLIQYYNGEERAKGNILERFSAQQFPDLHSELNLSSLELGDSALYFCASSVDGGSSYEQYFGPGTRLTVT.

The genes are TRBV6-6 and TRBJ2-3, with D perhaps TRBD2 (5 bases). Germline values: CDR1 MNHNY, CDR2 SVGAGI (reference sequence). This CDR3 region has 14 residues. Trimming stripped 7 bases from V and 0 bases from J, with 11 bases between. CDR3 bases: TGTGCCAGCACCTTTAGCGAAAGCACAGATACGCAGTATTTT. It is translated as CASTFSESTDTQYF.

The chain recombines TRBV21-1 with TRBJ2-6; TRBD1 reflects the table's D call only, with no check against the DNA. TRBV21-1 is assigned pseudogene status. The CDR3 contains 16 residues. The CDR3 DNA is TGTGCCAGCAGCGGACAGGGGGTAGGTGGGGCCAACGTCCTGACTTTC. It codes for CASSGQGVGGANVLTF.

This clone has a single count. CDR3 sequence (DNA): TGCGCCAGCAGCCCTACTAGCGGGAGTATCAATGAGCAGTTCTTC. Translating it yields CASSPTSGSINEQFF. The J gene is TRBJ2-1, the V gene TRBV5-1, with TRBD2 matching over 11 bases. This CDR3 region has 15 residues. Germline V gives CDR1 SGHRS, CDR2 YFSETQ. Trimming at V came to 4 bases and at J to 6 bases, leaving 6 bases not matched to a gene.

The chain has TRBV30 and TRBJ1-6, with D possibly being TRBD1 (6 bases). This CDR3 region has 13 residues. The V gene lost 3 bases and the J gene lost 7 bases, with 10 bases spanning the gap. CDR1 is GTSNPN, CDR2 SVGIG, per germline (reference sequence). CDR3: CAWRAQGNSPLHF. The CDR3 DNA follows: TGTGCCTGGAGGGCTCAGGGGAATTCACCCCTCCACTTT.

The sample holds a few counts of this clone. This chain links TRBV19 with TRBJ1-6; no reliable D call. The CDR3 extends over 12 amino acids. V was clipped by 9 bases and J by 11 bases, with 14 bases between them. Germline values: CDR1 LNHDA, CDR2 SQIVND (reference sequence). The CDR3 sequence is CARGEGRTPLHF. In DNA form, the CDR3 reads TGTGCCAGGGGCGAAGGCAGGACACCCCTCCACTTT.

This chain uses TRBV7-2 with TRBJ2-2, with D perhaps matching TRBD1 (6 bases). The V gene's germline CDR1 is SGHTA and CDR2 FQGNSA. V lost 3 bases and J 6 bases, leaving 14 bases between the germline ends. CDR3 length: 15 amino acids. This CDR3 reads CASSFRGSDPGELFF. CDR3 nucleotide sequence: TGTGCCAGCAGCTTCAGGGGATCGGACCCCGGGGAGCTGTTTTTT. Full variable domain (outside the CDR3, taken from reference TRBV7-2 and TRBJ2-2): GAGVSQSPSNKVTEKGKDVELRCDPISGHTALYWYRQSLGQGLEFLIYFQGNSAPDKSGLPSDRFSAERTGGSVSTLTIQRTQQEDSAVYLCASSFRGSDPGELFFGEGSRLTVL.

The genes are TRBV30 and TRBJ2-7, with D possibly being TRBD2 (6 bases). This CDR3 has 14 amino acids. Per germline, CDR1 GTSNPN and CDR2 SVGIG (reference sequence). Deletions cut 3 bases from V and 0 bases from J, with 12 bases between. In DNA, the CDR3 is TGTGCCTGGAGAATGGGACTTGGCTCCTACGAGCAGTACTTC. As protein: CAWRMGLGSYEQYF.

The chain couples TRBV2 to TRBJ1-5; unclear D gene. The germline V gene encodes CDR1 SNHLY and CDR2 FYNNEI. V was clipped by 11 bases and J by 7 bases, with 18 bases between them. This CDR3 is built from 13 residues. The DNA for the CDR3 is TGTGCCGGCACCTCACTCAACGGGCAGCCCCAGCATTTT. Protein product: CAGTSLNGQPQHF.

With respect to this clone: The same CDR3 arises from other DNA sequences in this sample as well. The J gene is TRBJ2-7, the V gene TRBV5-1; D may be TRBD1 (5 bases). Germline assignment: CDR1 SGHRS and CDR2 YFSETQ. Trimming pared 2 bases from V and 0 bases from J, leaving 9 bases between. CDR3 length: 14 residues. CDR3 DNA sequence: TGCGCCAGCAGCTTACAAGGGGACTCCTACGAGCAGTACTTC. This codes for CASSLQGDSYEQYF.

The chain carries TRBV30 and TRBJ2-2; D is possibly TRBD2 (5 bases). The CDR3 extends over 13 amino acids. Germline V CDR1 and CDR2: GTSNPN, SVGIG (reference sequence). Between the trimmed V and J ends, which lost 2 bases and 1 base, there was a span of 5 bases. CDR3 residues: CAWSSGNTGELFF. CDR3 coding DNA: TGTGCCTGGAGTAGCGGGAACACCGGGGAGCTGTTTTTT.

This clone has a single count. The J gene is TRBJ2-7, the V gene TRBV5-1; 7 bases are a match to TRBD1. The germline V gene has CDR1 SGHRS and CDR2 YFSETQ. CDR3 length: 14 amino acids. Trimming removed 4 bases from V and 2 bases from J; junction bases left unmatched: 6. The CDR3 DNA reads as TGCGCCAGCAGCCAGGGACAGCCCCCCTACGAGCAGTACTTC. Encoded protein: CASSQGQPPYEQYF.

The chain recombines TRBV25-1 with TRBJ2-2, with unresolved D. Trimming removed 0 bases from V and 3 bases from J, with 14 bases in between. Germline V lookup: CDR1 MGHDK, CDR2 SYGVNS. The CDR3 extends over 17 amino acids. CDR3 region: CASSEYVSSDYTGELFF. The CDR3 nucleotides are TGTGCCAGCAGTGAATATGTTAGCTCAGATTACACCGGGGAGCTGTTTTTT. Drawing the rest from reference TRBV25-1 and TRBJ2-2, the complete variable domain is EADIYQTPRYLVIGTGKKITLECSQTMGHDKMYWYQQDPGMELHLIHYSYGVNSTEKGDLSSESTVSRIRTEHFPLTLESARPSHTSQYLCASSEYVSSDYTGELFFGEGSRLTVL.

The V call is TRBV4-2, the J call TRBJ2-2; TRBD1 agrees at 7 bases. This CDR3 is built from 15 residues. Trimming took 0 bases from V and 7 from J; bases not matched to a gene: 5. CDR1 is LGHNA and CDR2 is YNFKEQ in the germline V gene. The chain's CDR3 is CASSQETGVYGELFF. In DNA form, the CDR3 reads TGTGCCAGCAGCCAAGAAACAGGGGTGTACGGGGAGCTGTTTTTT.